What follows is one T cell receptor beta chain and its context. Generated by immunoSEQ multiplex PCR, the TCRdb table keeps only in-frame clones and is missing some. The sample has some 140,000 clones, roughly 93% seen once; the top ten hold around 3.3%. The CDR3 consists of 15 residues. In germline, CDR1 is SEHNR, CDR2 FQNEAQ (reference sequence). The V segment lost 5 bases and the J segment 5 bases; nucleotides outside the gene matches: 8. This entry is derived from a study of T cell responses to AZD1222 COVID-19 vaccine. The sequence was collected from an adult in good health. The specimen comprised peripheral blood, sampled on day 0 of AZD1222 vaccination. V gene TRBV7-9 combines with J gene TRBJ2-2, with 7 bases lining up with TRBD2. CDR3 protein: CASSALRGKTGELFF. CDR3 nucleotide sequence: TGTGCCAGCAGCGCCTTGCGGGGGAAAACCGGGGAGCTGTTTTTT.